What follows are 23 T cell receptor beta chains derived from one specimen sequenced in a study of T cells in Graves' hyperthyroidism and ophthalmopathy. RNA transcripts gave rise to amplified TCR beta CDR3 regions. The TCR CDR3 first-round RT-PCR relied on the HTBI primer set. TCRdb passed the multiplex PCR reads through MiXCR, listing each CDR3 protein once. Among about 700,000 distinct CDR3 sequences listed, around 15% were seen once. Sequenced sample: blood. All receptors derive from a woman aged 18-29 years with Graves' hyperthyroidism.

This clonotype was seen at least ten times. In nucleotides, the CDR3 is TGTGCCTGGACAGGGGTAGCGGGCAATGAGCAGTTCTTC. It yields the protein CAWTGVAGNEQFF. V is TRBV30 and J is TRBJ2-1; maybe TRBD2 (7 bases). This CDR3 spans 13 amino acids. Germline assignment: CDR1 GTSNPN and CDR2 SVGIG (reference sequence). The V end was cut by 4 bases, the J end by 6 bases, with 13 bases between.

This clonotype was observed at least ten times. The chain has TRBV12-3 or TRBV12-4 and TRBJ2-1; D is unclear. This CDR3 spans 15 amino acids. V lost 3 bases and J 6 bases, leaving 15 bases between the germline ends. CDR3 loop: CASSLGMGLTNEQFF. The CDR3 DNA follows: TGTGCCAGCAGTTTGGGGATGGGCCTTACCAATGAGCAGTTCTTC.

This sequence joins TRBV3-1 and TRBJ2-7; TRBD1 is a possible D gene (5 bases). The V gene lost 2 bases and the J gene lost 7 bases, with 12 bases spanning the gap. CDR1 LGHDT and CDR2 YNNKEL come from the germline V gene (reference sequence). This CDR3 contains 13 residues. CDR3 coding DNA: TGTGCCAGCAGCCAACTTGGGGCGCGGGAGCAGTACTTC. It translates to CASSQLGAREQYF.

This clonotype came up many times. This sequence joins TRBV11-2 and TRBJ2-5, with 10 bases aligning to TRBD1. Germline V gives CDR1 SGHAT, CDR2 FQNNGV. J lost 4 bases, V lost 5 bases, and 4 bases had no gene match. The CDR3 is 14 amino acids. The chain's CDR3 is CASSQTGGAETQYF. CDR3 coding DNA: TGTGCCAGCAGCCAGACAGGGGGCGCAGAGACCCAGTACTTC.

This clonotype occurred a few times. As DNA, the CDR3 is TGTGCCAGCTCACGAACCGTTACCAGGGGGCCGTACGAGCAGTACTTC. It yields the protein CASSRTVTRGPYEQYF. The chain has TRBV18 and TRBJ2-7, with 8 nucleotides matching TRBD1. The CDR3 is 16 residues long. V lost 4 bases to trimming and J lost 4 bases; unmatched junction nucleotides: 12. Germline CDR1 is KGHSH and CDR2 is LQKENI. The whole variable domain, remainder taken from reference TRBV18 and TRBJ2-7, is NAGVMQNPRHLVRRRGQEARLRCSPMKGHSHVYWYRQLPEEGLKFMVYLQKENIIDESGMPKERFSAEFPKEGPSILRIQQVVRGDSAAYFCASSRTVTRGPYEQYFGPGTRLTVT.

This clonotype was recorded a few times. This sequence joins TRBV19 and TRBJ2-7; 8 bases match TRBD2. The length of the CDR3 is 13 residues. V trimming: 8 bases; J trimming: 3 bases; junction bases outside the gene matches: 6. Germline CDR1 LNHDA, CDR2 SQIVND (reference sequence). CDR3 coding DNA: TGTGCCAGTCCAGCGGGAGTGGGCTACGAGCAGTACTTC. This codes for CASPAGVGYEQYF.

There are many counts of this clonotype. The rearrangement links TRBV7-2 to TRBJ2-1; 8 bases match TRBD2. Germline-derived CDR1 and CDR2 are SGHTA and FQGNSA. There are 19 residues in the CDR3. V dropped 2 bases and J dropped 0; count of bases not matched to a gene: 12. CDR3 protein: CASSLPSPTSASSYNEQFF. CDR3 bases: TGTGCCAGCAGCTTACCATCACCGACTAGCGCGAGCTCCTACAATGAGCAGTTCTTC. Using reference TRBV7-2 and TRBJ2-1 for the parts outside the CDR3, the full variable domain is GAGVSQSPSNKVTEKGKDVELRCDPISGHTALYWYRQSLGQGLEFLIYFQGNSAPDKSGLPSDRFSAERTGGSVSTLTIQRTQQEDSAVYLCASSLPSPTSASSYNEQFFGPGTRLTVL.

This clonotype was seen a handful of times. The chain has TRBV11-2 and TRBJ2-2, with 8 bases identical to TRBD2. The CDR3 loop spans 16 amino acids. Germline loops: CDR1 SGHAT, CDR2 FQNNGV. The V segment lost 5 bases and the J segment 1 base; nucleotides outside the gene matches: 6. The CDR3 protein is CASSNKSGRNTGELFF. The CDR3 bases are TGTGCCAGCAGCAACAAAAGCGGGAGGAACACCGGGGAGCTGTTTTTT.

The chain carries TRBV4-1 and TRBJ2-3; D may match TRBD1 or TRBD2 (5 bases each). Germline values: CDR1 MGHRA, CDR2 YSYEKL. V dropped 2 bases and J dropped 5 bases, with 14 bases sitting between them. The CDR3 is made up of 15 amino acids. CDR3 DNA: TGCGCCAGCAGCCAATTTGGGGGAGAGGGAGATACGCAGTATTTT. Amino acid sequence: CASSQFGGEGDTQYF.

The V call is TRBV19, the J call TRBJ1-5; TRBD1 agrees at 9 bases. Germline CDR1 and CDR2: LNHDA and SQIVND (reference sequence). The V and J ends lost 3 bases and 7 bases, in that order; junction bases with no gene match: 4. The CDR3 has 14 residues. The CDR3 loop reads CASSIGDRVQPQHF. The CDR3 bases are TGTGCCAGTAGTATTGGGGACAGGGTGCAGCCCCAGCATTTT.

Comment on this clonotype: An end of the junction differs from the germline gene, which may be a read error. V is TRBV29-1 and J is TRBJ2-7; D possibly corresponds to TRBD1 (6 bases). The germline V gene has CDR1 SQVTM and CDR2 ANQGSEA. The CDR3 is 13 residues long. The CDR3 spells CSAPGHRPYEQCF. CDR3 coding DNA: TGCAGCGCTCCGGGACACAGACCCTACGAGCAGTGCTTC.

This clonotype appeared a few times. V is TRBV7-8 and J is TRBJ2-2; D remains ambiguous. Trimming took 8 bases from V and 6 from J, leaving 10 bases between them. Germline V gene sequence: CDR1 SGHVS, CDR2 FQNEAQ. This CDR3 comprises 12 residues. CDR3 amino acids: CASSFSAGELFF. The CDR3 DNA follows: TGTGCCAGCTCTTTCTCCGCCGGGGAGCTGTTTTTT.

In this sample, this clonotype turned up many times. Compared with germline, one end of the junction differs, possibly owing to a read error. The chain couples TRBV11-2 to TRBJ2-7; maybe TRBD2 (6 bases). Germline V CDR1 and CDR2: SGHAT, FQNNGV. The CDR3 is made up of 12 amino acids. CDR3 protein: CASSLDGGEQYF. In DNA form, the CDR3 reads TGTGCCAGCAGCCTAGACGGGGGCGAGCAGTACTTC.

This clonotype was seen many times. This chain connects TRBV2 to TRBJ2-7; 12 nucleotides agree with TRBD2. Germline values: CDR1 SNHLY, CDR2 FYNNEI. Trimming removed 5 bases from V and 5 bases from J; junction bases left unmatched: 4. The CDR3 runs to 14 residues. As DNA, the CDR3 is TGTGCCAGCAGTCCAGGACTAGCGGGAAACGAGCAGTACTTC. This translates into CASSPGLAGNEQYF. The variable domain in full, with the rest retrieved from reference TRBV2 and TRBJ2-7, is EPEVTQTPSHQVTQMGQEVILRCVPISNHLYFYWYRQILGQKVEFLVSFYNNEISEKSEIFDDQFSVERPDGSNFTLKIRSTKLEDSAMYFCASSPGLAGNEQYFGPGTRLTVT.

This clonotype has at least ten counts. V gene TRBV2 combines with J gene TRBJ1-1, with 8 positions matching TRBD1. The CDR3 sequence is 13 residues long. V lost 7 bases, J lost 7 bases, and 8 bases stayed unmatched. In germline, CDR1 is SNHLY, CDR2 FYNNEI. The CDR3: CASKTGVVVEAFF. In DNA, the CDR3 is TGTGCCAGCAAGACAGGGGTTGTAGTTGAAGCTTTCTTT.

The CDR3 spells CASRYRTSGRVEQFF. CDR3 DNA: TGTGCCAGCAGGTACCGGACTAGCGGGAGGGTTGAGCAGTTCTTC. The chain couples TRBV2 to TRBJ2-1; 15 positions match TRBD2. In germline, CDR1 is SNHLY, CDR2 FYNNEI. J lost 9 bases, V lost 6 bases, and 6 bases had no gene match. This CDR3 region has 15 residues.

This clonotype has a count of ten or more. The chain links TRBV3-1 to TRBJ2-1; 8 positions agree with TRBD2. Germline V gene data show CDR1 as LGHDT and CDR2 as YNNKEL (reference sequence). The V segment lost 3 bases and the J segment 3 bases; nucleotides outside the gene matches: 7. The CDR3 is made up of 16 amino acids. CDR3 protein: CASSQGSGRGYNEQFF. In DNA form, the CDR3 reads TGTGCCAGCAGCCAGGGAAGCGGGAGAGGCTACAATGAGCAGTTCTTC.

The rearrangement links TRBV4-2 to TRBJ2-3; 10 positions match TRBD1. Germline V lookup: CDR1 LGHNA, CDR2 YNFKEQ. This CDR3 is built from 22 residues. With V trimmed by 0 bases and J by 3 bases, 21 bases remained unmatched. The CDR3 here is CASSQDAATGGAIVIRTDTQYF. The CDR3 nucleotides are TGTGCCAGCAGCCAAGACGCGGCGACAGGGGGCGCGATTGTCATTAGGACAGATACGCAGTATTTT.

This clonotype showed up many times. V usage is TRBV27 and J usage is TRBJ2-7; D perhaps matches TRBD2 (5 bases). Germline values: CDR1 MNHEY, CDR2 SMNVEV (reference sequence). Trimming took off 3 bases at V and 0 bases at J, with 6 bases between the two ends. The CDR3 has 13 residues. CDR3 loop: CASSFRDSYEQYF. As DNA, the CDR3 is TGTGCCAGCAGTTTCCGGGACTCCTACGAGCAGTACTTC.

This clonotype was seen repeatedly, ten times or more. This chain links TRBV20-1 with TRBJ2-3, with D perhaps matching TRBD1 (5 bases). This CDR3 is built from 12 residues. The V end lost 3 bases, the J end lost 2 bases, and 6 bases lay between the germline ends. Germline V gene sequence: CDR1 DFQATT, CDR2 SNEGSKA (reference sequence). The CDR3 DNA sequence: TGCAGTGCTAGCAGGGACACAGATACGCAGTATTTT. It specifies CSASRDTDTQYF.

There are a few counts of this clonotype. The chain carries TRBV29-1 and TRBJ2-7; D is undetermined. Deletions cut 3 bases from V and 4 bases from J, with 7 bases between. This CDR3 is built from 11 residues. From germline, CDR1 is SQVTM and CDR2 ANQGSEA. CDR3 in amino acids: CSVEVQYEQYF. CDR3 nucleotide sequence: TGCAGCGTTGAGGTCCAATACGAGCAGTACTTC.

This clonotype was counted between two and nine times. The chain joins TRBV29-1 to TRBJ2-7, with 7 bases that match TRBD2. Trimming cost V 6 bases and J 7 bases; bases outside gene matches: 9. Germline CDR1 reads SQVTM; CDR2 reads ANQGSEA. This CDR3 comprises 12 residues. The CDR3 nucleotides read TGCAGCGTGTGGGAGCGGCGGGAGGAGCAGTACTTC. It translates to CSVWERREEQYF.

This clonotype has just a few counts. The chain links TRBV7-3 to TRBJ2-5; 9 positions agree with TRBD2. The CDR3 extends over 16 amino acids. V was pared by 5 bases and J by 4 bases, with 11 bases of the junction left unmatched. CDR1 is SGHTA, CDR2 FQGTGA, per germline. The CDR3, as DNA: TGTGCCAGCAGCGACACTGGCGGGAGGGACGGAGAGACCCAGTACTTC. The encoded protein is CASSDTGGRDGETQYF. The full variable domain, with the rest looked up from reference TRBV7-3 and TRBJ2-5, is GAGVSQTPSNKVTEKGKYVELRCDPISGHTALYWYRQSLGQGPEFLIYFQGTGAADDSGLPNDRFFAVRPEGSVSTLKIQRTERGDSAVYLCASSDTGGRDGETQYFGPGTRLLVL.